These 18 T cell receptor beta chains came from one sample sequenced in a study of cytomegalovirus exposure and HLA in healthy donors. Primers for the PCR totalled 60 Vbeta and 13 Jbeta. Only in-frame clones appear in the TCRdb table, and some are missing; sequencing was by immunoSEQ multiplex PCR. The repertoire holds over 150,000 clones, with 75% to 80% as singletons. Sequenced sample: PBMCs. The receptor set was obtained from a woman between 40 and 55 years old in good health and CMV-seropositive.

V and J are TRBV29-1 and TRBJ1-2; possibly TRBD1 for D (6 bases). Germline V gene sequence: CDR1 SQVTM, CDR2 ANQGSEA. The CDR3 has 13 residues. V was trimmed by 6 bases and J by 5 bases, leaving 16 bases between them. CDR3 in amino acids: CSVDNREGYGYTF. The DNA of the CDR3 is TGCAGCGTGGACAACAGGGAGGGTTATGGCTACACCTTC.

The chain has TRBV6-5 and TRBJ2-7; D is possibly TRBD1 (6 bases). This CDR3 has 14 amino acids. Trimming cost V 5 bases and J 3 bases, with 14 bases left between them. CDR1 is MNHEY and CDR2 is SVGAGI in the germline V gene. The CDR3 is CASSQGGGSYEQYF. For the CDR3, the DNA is TGTGCCAGCAGTCAAGGGGGTGGAAGCTACGAGCAGTACTTC.

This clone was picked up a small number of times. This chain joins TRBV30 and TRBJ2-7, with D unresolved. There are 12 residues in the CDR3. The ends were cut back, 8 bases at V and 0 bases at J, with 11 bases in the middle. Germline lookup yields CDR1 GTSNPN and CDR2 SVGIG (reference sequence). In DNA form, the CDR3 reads TGTGCCCACCAGTTATCCTCCTACGAGCAGTACTTC. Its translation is CAHQLSSYEQYF.

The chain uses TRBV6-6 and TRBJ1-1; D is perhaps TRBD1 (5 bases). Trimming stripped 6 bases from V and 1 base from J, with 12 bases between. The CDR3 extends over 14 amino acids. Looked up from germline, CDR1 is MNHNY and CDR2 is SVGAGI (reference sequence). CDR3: CASSRDSRNTEAFF. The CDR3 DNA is TGTGCCAGCAGCCGAGACAGCCGGAACACTGAAGCTTTCTTT.

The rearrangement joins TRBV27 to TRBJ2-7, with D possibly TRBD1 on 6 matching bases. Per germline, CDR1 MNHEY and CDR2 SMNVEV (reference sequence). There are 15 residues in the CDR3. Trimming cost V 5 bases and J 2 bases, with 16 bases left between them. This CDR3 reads CASSPGPTGTYEQYF. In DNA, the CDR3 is TGTGCCAGCAGTCCAGGGCCGACAGGAACCTACGAGCAGTACTTC.

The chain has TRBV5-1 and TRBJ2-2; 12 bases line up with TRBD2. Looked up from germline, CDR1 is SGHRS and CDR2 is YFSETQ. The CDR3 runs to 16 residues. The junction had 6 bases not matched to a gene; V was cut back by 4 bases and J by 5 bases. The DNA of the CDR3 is TGCGCCAGCAGCGCGACTAGCGGGGGTGATACCGGGGAGCTGTTTTTT. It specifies CASSATSGGDTGELFF.

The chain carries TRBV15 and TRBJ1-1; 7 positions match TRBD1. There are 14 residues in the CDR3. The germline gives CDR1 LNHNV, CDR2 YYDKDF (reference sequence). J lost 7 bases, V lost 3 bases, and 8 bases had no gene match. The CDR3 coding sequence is TGTGCCACCAGCAGGGCTAGGGACAGCCTTGAAGCTTTCTTT. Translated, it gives CATSRARDSLEAFF.

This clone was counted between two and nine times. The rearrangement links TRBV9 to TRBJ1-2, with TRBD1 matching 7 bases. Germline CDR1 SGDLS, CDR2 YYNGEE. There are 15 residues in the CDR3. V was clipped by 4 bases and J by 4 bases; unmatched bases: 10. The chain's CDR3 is CASSQRGGASYGYTF. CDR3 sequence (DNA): TGTGCCAGCAGCCAAAGAGGGGGCGCAAGCTATGGCTACACCTTC.

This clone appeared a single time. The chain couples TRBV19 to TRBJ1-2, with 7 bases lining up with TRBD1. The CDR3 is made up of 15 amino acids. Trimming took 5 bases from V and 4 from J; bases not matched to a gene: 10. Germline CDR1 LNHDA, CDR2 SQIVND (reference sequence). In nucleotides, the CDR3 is TGTGCCAGTAGTCCTCAGACAGGGACGGGCTATGGCTACACCTTC. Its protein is CASSPQTGTGYGYTF.

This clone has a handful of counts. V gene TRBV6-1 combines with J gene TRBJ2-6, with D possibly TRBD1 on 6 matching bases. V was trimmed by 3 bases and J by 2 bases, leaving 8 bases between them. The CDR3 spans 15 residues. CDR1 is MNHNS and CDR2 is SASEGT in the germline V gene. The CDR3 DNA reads TGTGCCAGCAGTGACCGGACAGCTGGGGCCAACGTCCTGACTTTC. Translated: CASSDRTAGANVLTF.

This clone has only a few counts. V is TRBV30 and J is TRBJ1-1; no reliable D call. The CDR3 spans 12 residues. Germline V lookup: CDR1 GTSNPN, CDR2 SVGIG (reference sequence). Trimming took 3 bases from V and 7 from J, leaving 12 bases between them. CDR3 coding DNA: TGTGCCTGGAGCCCAACGGGGATTGAAGCTTTCTTT. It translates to CAWSPTGIEAFF.

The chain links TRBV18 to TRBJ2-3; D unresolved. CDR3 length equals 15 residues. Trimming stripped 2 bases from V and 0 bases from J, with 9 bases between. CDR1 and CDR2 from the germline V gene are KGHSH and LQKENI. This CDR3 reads CASSPELLSTDTQYF. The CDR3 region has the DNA TGTGCCAGCTCACCAGAACTTCTTAGCACAGATACGCAGTATTTT.

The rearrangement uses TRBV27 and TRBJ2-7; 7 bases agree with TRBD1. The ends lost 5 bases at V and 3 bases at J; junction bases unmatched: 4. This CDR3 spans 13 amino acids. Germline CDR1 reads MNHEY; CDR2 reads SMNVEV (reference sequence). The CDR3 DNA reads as TGTGCCAGCAGTCCCGGACAGGTCTACGAGCAGTACTTC. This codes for CASSPGQVYEQYF.

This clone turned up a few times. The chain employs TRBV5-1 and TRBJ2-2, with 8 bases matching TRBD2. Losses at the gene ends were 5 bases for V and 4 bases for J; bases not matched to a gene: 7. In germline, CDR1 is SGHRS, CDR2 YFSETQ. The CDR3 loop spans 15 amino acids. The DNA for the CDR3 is TGCGCCAGCAGTTTTAGCGGGGCGAGCACCGGGGAGCTGTTTTTT. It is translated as CASSFSGASTGELFF.

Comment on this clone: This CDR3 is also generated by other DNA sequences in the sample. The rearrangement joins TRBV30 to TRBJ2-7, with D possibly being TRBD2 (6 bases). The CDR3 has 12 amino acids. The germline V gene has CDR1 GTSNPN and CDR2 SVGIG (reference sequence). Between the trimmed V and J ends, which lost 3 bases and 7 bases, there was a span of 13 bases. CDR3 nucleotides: TGTGCCTGGAGCGCCGGGACTTATGAGCAGTACTTC. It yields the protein CAWSAGTYEQYF.

Written as DNA, the CDR3 is TGTGCCAGCAGCTCAGGGGGGTTTAATACCGGGGAGCTGTTTTTT. Translation: CASSSGGFNTGELFF. The rearrangement links TRBV9 to TRBJ2-2, with D possibly matching TRBD1 (7 bases). V shed 4 bases and J shed 5 bases, with 15 bases lying between them. This CDR3 contains 15 residues. CDR1 and CDR2 (germline): SGDLS, YYNGEE. Full variable domain (remainder filled in from reference TRBV9 and TRBJ2-2): DSGVTQTPKHLITATGQRVTLRCSPRSGDLSVYWYQQSLDQGLQFLIQYYNGEERAKGNILERFSAQQFPDLHSELNLSSLELGDSALYFCASSSGGFNTGELFFGEGSRLTVL.

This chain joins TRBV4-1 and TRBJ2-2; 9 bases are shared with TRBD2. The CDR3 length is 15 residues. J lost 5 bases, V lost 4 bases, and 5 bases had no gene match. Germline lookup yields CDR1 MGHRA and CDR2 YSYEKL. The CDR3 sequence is CASSPLAGVTGELFF. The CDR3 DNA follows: TGCGCCAGCAGCCCCTTAGCGGGAGTGACCGGGGAGCTGTTTTTT.

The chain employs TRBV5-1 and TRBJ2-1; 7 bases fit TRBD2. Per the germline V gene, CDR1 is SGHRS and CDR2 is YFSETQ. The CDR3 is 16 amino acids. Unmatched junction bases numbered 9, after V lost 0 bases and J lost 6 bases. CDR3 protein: CASSLGGGEGLNEQFF. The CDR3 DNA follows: TGCGCCAGCAGCTTGGGGGGAGGGGAGGGCCTCAATGAGCAGTTCTTC.